A single sample gave rise to the 11 T cell receptor beta chains below, sequenced in a study of CD8 T cells in ankylosing spondylitis. In TCRdb, the 5' RACE reads were re-called with MiXCR into one record per CDR3 protein. Of 250,000 to 350,000 distinct CDR3 sequences listed, less than 25% are singletons. The sequencing sample was made of blood, either unsorted or a sorted T cell fraction (not recorded which). These receptors originate from a female donor with ankylosing spondylitis or in good health (not recorded which).

V gene TRBV10-3 combines with J gene TRBJ2-6, with 9 bases aligning to TRBD1. V was clipped by 8 bases and J by 0 bases; unmatched bases: 5. Germline CDR1 and CDR2: ENHRY and SYGVKD. The CDR3 runs to 16 residues. CDR3 sequence: CAIGGQGLSGANVLTF. The CDR3 DNA sequence: TGTGCCATCGGGGGACAGGGCCTCTCTGGGGCCAACGTCCTGACTTTC.

This clonotype has a handful of counts. V is TRBV4-3 and J is TRBJ2-3; no reliable D call. The CDR3 runs 15 residues. Trimming removed 0 bases at V and 1 base at J, with 8 bases between. CDR1 and CDR2 from the germline V gene are LGHNA and YSLEER. The CDR3 DNA reads as TGCGCCAGCAGCCAAGATCCAACGGGCACAGATACGCAGTATTTT. This encodes CASSQDPTGTDTQYF.

The rearrangement links TRBV20-1 to TRBJ2-7; tentatively, D is TRBD2 (6 bases). CDR1 is DFQATT and CDR2 is SNEGSKA in the germline V gene (reference sequence). V was cut by 5 bases and J by 2 bases, with 16 bases left in between. This CDR3 has 14 amino acids. DNA of the CDR3: TGCAGTGCTGAGGGGCCGACTAGGACCTACGAGCAGTACTTC. Translating gives CSAEGPTRTYEQYF.

This clonotype was seen a handful of times. The V gene is TRBV6-5, the J gene TRBJ2-7; tentatively, D is TRBD1 or TRBD2 (6 bases each). Germline loops: CDR1 MNHEY, CDR2 SVGAGI. V gave up 0 bases and J gave up 6 bases, with 18 bases separating them. The CDR3 is 16 residues long. The CDR3 loop reads CASSYSLLVGGSEQYF. For the CDR3, the DNA is TGTGCCAGCAGTTACTCGTTGCTCGTCGGGGGCAGCGAGCAGTACTTC.

The table lists this clonotype with many counts. This sequence joins TRBV7-6 and TRBJ2-5; D is ambiguous. The germline CDR1 and CDR2 sequences are SGHVS and FNYEAQ. V was clipped by 0 bases and J by 5 bases, with 10 bases between them. The CDR3 is 14 amino acids. CDR3 protein: CASSLAPLRETQYF. DNA of the CDR3: TGTGCCAGCAGCTTAGCCCCGCTTCGGGAGACCCAGTACTTC.

This rearrangement joins TRBV4-2 to TRBJ2-7; TRBD2 matches at 10 bases. The CDR3 covers 14 residues. Germline loops: CDR1 LGHNA, CDR2 YNFKEQ. Trimming removed 1 base from V and 4 bases from J; junction bases left unmatched: 1. CDR3 nucleotide sequence: TGTGCCAGCAGCCAAGCGACTAGCGGGTACGAGCAGTACTTC. It translates to CASSQATSGYEQYF.

V usage is TRBV20-1 and J usage is TRBJ2-7; maybe TRBD2 (5 bases). CDR1 DFQATT and CDR2 SNEGSKA come from the germline V gene (reference sequence). V was clipped by 3 bases and J by 5 bases, with 5 bases between them. The length of the CDR3 is 10 residues. The CDR3: CSASGNEQYF. The CDR3 coding sequence is TGCAGTGCTAGCGGGAACGAGCAGTACTTC.

The table lists this clonotype with a few counts. J is TRBJ2-1 and V is TRBV15; the D is unclear. Trimming cost V 0 bases and J 4 bases, with 13 bases left between them. The length of the CDR3 is 16 residues. The germline V gene encodes CDR1 LNHNV and CDR2 YYDKDF (reference sequence). The CDR3 loop reads CATSREVRAYYNEQFF. CDR3 DNA: TGTGCCACCAGCAGAGAGGTCCGGGCCTATTACAATGAGCAGTTCTTC.

The sample holds a few counts of this clonotype. The chain employs TRBV29-1 and TRBJ1-1; D call uncertain. Germline V gene lookup returns CDR1 SQVTM and CDR2 ANQGSEA. This CDR3 is built from 14 residues. V shed 6 bases and J shed 12 bases, with 26 bases lying between them. The DNA of the CDR3 is TGCAGCGTGGATATTATGACGGACCTCCTGCCCTCTTTCTTT. The encoded protein is CSVDIMTDLLPSFF.

A single count supports this clonotype. The V and J genes are TRBV7-2 and TRBJ2-1; D may be TRBD1 (6 bases). Trimming pared 5 bases from V and 9 bases from J, leaving 20 bases between. The CDR3 totals 15 residues. Germline loops: CDR1 SGHTA, CDR2 FQGNSA. This chain's CDR3 is CASSTRQVRVTEQFF. DNA for the CDR3: TGTGCCAGCAGCACACGACAGGTCCGGGTTACTGAGCAGTTCTTC.

This clonotype was seen only a few times. CDR3 bases: TGTGCCACCTCTCACACGGCGTTTGGCTACACCTTC. It codes for CATSHTAFGYTF. The rearrangement joins TRBV24-1 to TRBJ1-2; no definite D call. The length of the CDR3 is 12 residues. With 9 bases removed from V and 7 bases from J, the gap between germline ends came to 14 bases. CDR1 KGHDR and CDR2 SFDVKD come from the germline V gene.